The 32 T cell receptor beta chains below come from one sample, sequenced in a study of OX40 agonist ivuxolimab in advanced cancers. The method was immunoSEQ multiplex PCR; TCRdb's version includes in-frame clones alone and lacks a portion of them. The table records roughly 80,000 clones, approximately 82% of them present only once. Material: CD4+ or CD8+ T cells sorted from blood, obtained in a trial of the OX40 agonist ivuxolimab. The origin of the receptors is an adult with an advanced solid tumor such as melanoma, head and neck, liver or kidney cancer.

Of note for this clone: An end of the junction does not agree with germline; a read error may underlie this. This chain uses TRBV4-2 with TRBJ2-3; 8 positions match TRBD2. The germline V gene has CDR1 LGHNA and CDR2 YNFKEQ. There are 15 residues in the CDR3. CDR3 protein: CASSQERGSKRGLVF. CDR3 DNA sequence: TGTGCCAGCAGCCAAGAGCGTGGGTCCAAGCGGGGGCTTGTTTTT.

This chain joins TRBV5-6 and TRBJ2-3; maybe TRBD2 (5 bases). CDR1 and CDR2 (germline): SGHDT, YYEEEE. This CDR3 has 15 residues. Trimming cost V 2 bases and J 7 bases, with 17 bases left between them. Written as DNA, the CDR3 is TGTGCCAGCAGCTTCTCGGGATCCGGAAGATATACGCAGTATTTT. This translates into CASSFSGSGRYTQYF.

The chain uses TRBV5-4 and TRBJ1-4, with 10 bases identical to TRBD1. The CDR3 covers 14 residues. With V trimmed by 2 bases and J by 6 bases, 1 base remained unmatched. CDR1 is SGHNT, CDR2 YYREEE, per germline (reference sequence). CDR3 amino acids: CASSLGTGDEKLFF. The CDR3 nucleotides read TGTGCCAGCAGCTTAGGGACAGGGGATGAAAAACTGTTTTTT.

The chain has TRBV19 and TRBJ1-4, with D perhaps matching TRBD1 (6 bases). CDR3 size: 13 residues. Trimming shortened V by 5 bases and J by 7 bases, and 11 bases separated the two germline ends. Per the germline V gene, CDR1 is LNHDA and CDR2 is SQIVND (reference sequence). This CDR3 is CASSQLGGEKLFF. In DNA, the CDR3 is TGTGCCAGTAGTCAGCTAGGGGGTGAAAAACTGTTTTTT. Complete variable domain (other parts from reference TRBV19 and TRBJ1-4): DGGITQSPKYLFRKEGQNVTLSCEQNLNHDAMYWYRQDPGQGLRLIYYSQIVNDFQKGDIAEGYSVSREKKESFPLTVTSAQKNPTAFYLCASSQLGGEKLFFGSGTQLSVL.

The rearrangement uses TRBV5-1 and TRBJ1-2; D is ambiguous. CDR1 SGHRS and CDR2 YFSETQ come from the germline V gene. This CDR3 comprises 13 residues. V lost 3 bases and J lost 4, with 10 bases in between. The CDR3 loop reads CASSSLDGYGYTF. The CDR3 DNA sequence: TGCGCCAGCAGCTCCCTCGACGGCTATGGCTACACCTTC.

V gene TRBV20-1 combines with J gene TRBJ1-2; D unclear. In germline, CDR1 is DFQATT, CDR2 SNEGSKA (reference sequence). The CDR3 contains 11 residues. Trimming pared 4 bases from V and 6 bases from J, leaving 9 bases between. Written as DNA, the CDR3 is TGCAGTGCTACCCAGGCCAATGGCTACACCTTC. Protein product: CSATQANGYTF.

The chain has TRBV4-2 and TRBJ1-4, with D unresolved. Trimming cost V 4 bases and J 4 bases, with 10 bases left between them. The CDR3 totals 14 residues. The V gene's germline CDR1 is LGHNA and CDR2 YNFKEQ. The CDR3 nucleotides are TGTGCCAGCAGCCGAGGCAGCTTTAATGAAAAACTGTTTTTT. Translating gives CASSRGSFNEKLFF.

The chain joins TRBV2 to TRBJ1-1; TRBD1 is a possible D gene (5 bases). There are 17 residues in the CDR3. The V gene lost 2 bases and the J gene lost 5 bases, with 21 bases spanning the gap. CDR1 SNHLY and CDR2 FYNNEI come from the germline V gene. Written as DNA, the CDR3 is TGTGCCAGCAGTGAATTCGAGGTCGGGCAGGGTGGAACTGAAGCTTTCTTT. As protein: CASSEFEVGQGGTEAFF.

The chain is built from TRBV5-6 and TRBJ1-1; 11 nucleotides agree with TRBD1. Trimming removed 1 base from V and 3 bases from J; junction bases left unmatched: 2. CDR3 length: 15 residues. The germline V gene has CDR1 SGHDT and CDR2 YYEEEE. CDR3 bases: TGTGCCAGCAGCTTGTGGGACAGGGGGGACACTGAAGCTTTCTTT. Residues: CASSLWDRGDTEAFF.

The J gene is TRBJ2-3, the V gene TRBV6-4, with D perhaps being TRBD1 or TRBD2 (6 bases each). CDR3 length: 14 residues. The V end was cut by 4 bases, the J end by 2 bases, with 10 bases between. Germline V lookup: CDR1 MRHNA, CDR2 SNTAGT. CDR3 sequence reads: CASSVGGNTDTQYF. In nucleotides, the CDR3 is TGTGCCAGCAGTGTAGGGGGGAACACAGATACGCAGTATTTT.

Regarding this clone: The same CDR3 is also encoded by other DNA sequences in this sample. The chain carries TRBV18 and TRBJ2-5; a weak D match, TRBD1 (5 bases). V lost 3 bases, J lost 5 bases, and 7 bases lay in between. Germline CDR1 is KGHSH and CDR2 is LQKENI. The CDR3 spans 12 residues. This chain's CDR3 is CASSPSGETQYF. CDR3 sequence (DNA): TGTGCCAGCTCACCTTCAGGGGAGACCCAGTACTTC.

This chain connects TRBV5-1 to TRBJ2-7, with D perhaps matching TRBD1 (5 bases). V lost 0 bases and J lost 4, with 11 bases in between. Germline V gives CDR1 SGHRS, CDR2 YFSETQ. The CDR3 is 14 residues long. The CDR3 spells CASSLGGEIYEQYF. The CDR3 DNA follows: TGCGCCAGCAGCTTGGGGGGCGAGATATACGAGCAGTACTTC.

This clone showed up just a few times. This chain links TRBV6-6 with TRBJ1-6; D may be TRBD1 (5 bases). Trimming pared 4 bases from V and 6 bases from J, leaving 7 bases between. CDR3 length: 13 amino acids. From germline, CDR1 is MNHNY and CDR2 SVGAGI (reference sequence). The CDR3, as DNA: TGTGCCAGCAGTTGGACAACTAATTCACCCCTCCACTTT. It is translated as CASSWTTNSPLHF.

The gene calls are TRBV23-1 and TRBJ1-6; 7 bases are a match to TRBD1. Being an ORF, TRBV23-1 has a function that is uncertain. There are 16 residues in the CDR3. V shed 3 bases and J 9 bases; nucleotides not matched to a gene: 11. The CDR3 is CASSHTGTERTSPLHF. The CDR3 DNA reads as TGCGCCAGCAGTCATACAGGGACAGAACGTACTTCACCCCTCCACTTT.

The genes are TRBV7-8 and TRBJ1-5; D uncertain. Trimming left V 4 bases short and J 1 base short, with 14 bases between. The CDR3 has 16 residues. CDR1 and CDR2 (germline): SGHVS, FQNEAQ. CDR3 coding DNA: TGTGCCAGCAGCTCACGACCGGGCGCCAGCAATCAGCCCCAGCATTTT. It yields the protein CASSSRPGASNQPQHF. The variable domain in full, completed from reference TRBV7-8 and TRBJ1-5, reads GAGVSQSPRYKVAKRGQDVALRCDPISGHVSLFWYQQALGQGPEFLTYFQNEAQLDKSGLPSDRFFAERPEGSVSTLKIQRTQQEDSAVYLCASSSRPGASNQPQHFGDGTRLSIL.

The CDR3, as DNA: TGTGCCTGGAGTGTACAAGTGGGGGCCTTGGGGACAGATACGCAGTATTTT. It translates to CAWSVQVGALGTDTQYF. The chain has TRBV30 and TRBJ2-3; perhaps TRBD1 as D (6 bases). This CDR3 has 17 amino acids. The V end lost 0 bases, the J end lost 3 bases, and 19 bases lay between the germline ends. Germline CDR1 GTSNPN, CDR2 SVGIG (reference sequence).

This chain uses TRBV5-6 with TRBJ2-2; 7 positions match TRBD1. The germline gives CDR1 SGHDT, CDR2 YYEEEE. The CDR3 is 16 amino acids. J lost 1 base, V lost 3 bases, and 6 bases had no gene match. The CDR3 DNA reads as TGTGCCAGCAGCTCGGTATGGGACAGGAACACCGGGGAGCTGTTTTTT. Translated: CASSSVWDRNTGELFF.

CDR3 nucleotides: TGTGCCAGCAGTTTTCTTCTCGACAGTCTTAATAATTCACCCCTCCACTTT. It yields the protein CASSFLLDSLNNSPLHF. The gene calls are TRBV27 and TRBJ1-6, with D tentatively TRBD1 (5 bases). Germline V gene lookup returns CDR1 MNHEY and CDR2 SMNVEV (reference sequence). Trimming removed 3 bases from V and 5 bases from J, with 17 bases in between. The CDR3 contains 17 residues.

A few counts support this clone. V is TRBV30 and J is TRBJ1-1; unclear D gene. V lost 5 bases and J 0 bases, leaving 10 bases between the germline ends. Germline V gives CDR1 GTSNPN, CDR2 SVGIG (reference sequence). This CDR3 has 13 residues. The CDR3, as DNA: TGTGCCTGGTTTGGGTCCCTGAACACTGAAGCTTTCTTT. Translated: CAWFGSLNTEAFF.

The chain carries TRBV19 and TRBJ1-5; no firm D call. CDR3 length equals 12 residues. Germline CDR1 is LNHDA and CDR2 is SQIVND (reference sequence). Trimming took off 6 bases at V and 5 bases at J, with 8 bases between the two ends. CDR3 coding DNA: TGTGCCAGTAGGTCTTTTGATCAGCCCCAGCATTTT. Protein sequence: CASRSFDQPQHF.

The J gene is TRBJ2-1, the V gene TRBV29-1; D is ambiguous. The germline gives CDR1 SQVTM, CDR2 ANQGSEA. The CDR3 is 14 amino acids. Trimming took off 6 bases at V and 3 bases at J, with 15 bases between the two ends. CDR3 in amino acids: CSVAPPLGYNEQFF. CDR3 DNA sequence: TGCAGCGTGGCCCCCCCGCTAGGCTACAATGAGCAGTTCTTC.

The count of this clone is one. The J gene is TRBJ1-1, the V gene TRBV4-1; 10 bases align to TRBD1. Germline lookup yields CDR1 MGHRA and CDR2 YSYEKL. This CDR3 region has 15 residues. Trimming at V came to 3 bases and at J to 2 bases, leaving 3 bases not matched to a gene. In DNA form, the CDR3 reads TGCGCCAGCAGCCACCGGGACAGGGGAAACACTGAAGCTTTCTTT. The encoded protein is CASSHRDRGNTEAFF.

This clone came up once. The V gene is TRBV6-6, the J gene TRBJ2-5, with D unresolved. There are 11 residues in the CDR3. Per the germline V gene, CDR1 is MNHNY and CDR2 is SVGAGI (reference sequence). With 5 bases removed from V and 5 bases from J, the gap between germline ends came to 6 bases. CDR3 residues: CASSPRETQYF. The CDR3 coding sequence is TGTGCCAGCAGTCCCAGGGAGACCCAGTACTTC.

This clone was seen a handful of times. The chain couples TRBV5-5 to TRBJ1-5, with TRBD1 as a possible D gene (5 bases). The CDR3 extends over 15 amino acids. Germline V CDR1 and CDR2: SGHKS, YYEKEE (reference sequence). V lost 2 bases and J 5 bases, leaving 14 bases between the germline ends. In nucleotides, the CDR3 is TGTGCCAGCAGCTTCCTGGGGCAGCGTGATCAGCCCCAGCATTTT. This gives the protein CASSFLGQRDQPQHF.

This sequence joins TRBV18 and TRBJ1-4; TRBD1 aligns across 8 bases. J gave up 14 bases and V 5 bases, and 13 bases lay outside the gene matches. CDR1 KGHSH and CDR2 LQKENI come from the germline V gene. The length of the CDR3 is 14 residues. The CDR3 region is CASSGGTGDTMLFF. CDR3 DNA sequence: TGTGCCAGCTCAGGAGGGACAGGAGATACGATGCTGTTTTTT.

Remarks on this clone: A junction end diverges from the germline sequence, so it may reflect a read error. This sequence joins TRBV7-7 and TRBJ2-3; D unresolved. Germline V gene sequence: CDR1 SSHAT, CDR2 FNYEAQ (reference sequence). The CDR3 contains 14 residues. The CDR3 loop reads CASSLEGRTDTQYF. The CDR3 DNA reads as TGTGCTAGCAGCTTAGAAGGCAGAACAGATACGCAGTATTTT. The full variable domain, its missing parts supplied by reference TRBV7-7 and TRBJ2-3, is GAGVSQSPRYKVTKRGQDVTLRCDPISSHATLYWYQQALGQGPEFLTYFNYEAQPDKSGLPSDRFSAERPEGSISTLTIQRTEQRDSAMYRCASSLEGRTDTQYFGPGTRLTVL.

This clone was seen once. Other DNA sequences of this sample code for an identical CDR3. The chain uses TRBV7-2 and TRBJ2-5, with 11 bases aligning to TRBD2. The CDR3 covers 16 residues. Germline V lookup: CDR1 SGHTA, CDR2 FQGNSA. The junction had 2 bases not matched to a gene; V was cut back by 0 bases and J by 2 bases. CDR3 protein: CASSLALAGGQETQYF. The CDR3 coding sequence is TGTGCCAGCAGCTTAGCGTTAGCGGGGGGGCAAGAGACCCAGTACTTC.

The J gene is TRBJ2-7, the V gene TRBV7-2; the D gene is possibly TRBD2 (5 bases). CDR3 size: 15 residues. CDR1 SGHTA and CDR2 FQGNSA come from the germline V gene. Deletions cut 2 bases from V and 2 bases from J, with 13 bases between. The CDR3 spells CASSLRGEGAYEQYF. CDR3 nucleotides: TGTGCCAGCAGCTTACGTGGAGAGGGCGCCTACGAGCAGTACTTC.

This clone was seen once. V is TRBV19 and J is TRBJ2-7, with D possibly called TRBD1 or TRBD2 (5 bases each). The CDR3 consists of 16 residues. The V gene's germline CDR1 is LNHDA and CDR2 SQIVND (reference sequence). V was shortened by 3 bases and J by 1 base, with 16 bases between the two germline ends. DNA for the CDR3: TGTGCCAGTAGTATCCTACCTTGGGGCGGGTCCTACGAGCAGTACTTC. Residues: CASSILPWGGSYEQYF.

The chain carries TRBV10-3 and TRBJ2-7, with D hard to call. In germline, CDR1 is ENHRY, CDR2 SYGVKD. V was trimmed by 11 bases and J by 0 bases, leaving 14 bases between them. The CDR3 consists of 13 residues. CDR3 sequence reads: CAAGVGPSYEQYF. Here the CDR3 DNA reads TGTGCCGCTGGTGTCGGTCCCTCCTACGAGCAGTACTTC.

CDR3 in amino acids: CASSPPSTSYEQFF. The DNA of the CDR3 is TGTGCCAGCTCACCACCGTCTACGAGCTATGAGCAGTTCTTC. V is TRBV18 and J is TRBJ2-1; no definite D call. The ends were cut back, 0 bases at V and 8 bases at J, with 11 bases in the middle. The CDR3 is 14 residues long. Germline lookup yields CDR1 KGHSH and CDR2 LQKENI.

J is TRBJ2-7 and V is TRBV10-2, with 9 bases matching TRBD1. CDR1 and CDR2 from the germline V gene are WSHSY and SAAADI. V trimming: 8 bases; J trimming: 7 bases; junction bases outside the gene matches: 15. The CDR3 is made up of 15 amino acids. Here the CDR3 DNA reads TGCGCCAGCCAGAGCCCCTCTACAGGGGGCAGGGAGCAGTACTTC. This gives the protein CASQSPSTGGREQYF.